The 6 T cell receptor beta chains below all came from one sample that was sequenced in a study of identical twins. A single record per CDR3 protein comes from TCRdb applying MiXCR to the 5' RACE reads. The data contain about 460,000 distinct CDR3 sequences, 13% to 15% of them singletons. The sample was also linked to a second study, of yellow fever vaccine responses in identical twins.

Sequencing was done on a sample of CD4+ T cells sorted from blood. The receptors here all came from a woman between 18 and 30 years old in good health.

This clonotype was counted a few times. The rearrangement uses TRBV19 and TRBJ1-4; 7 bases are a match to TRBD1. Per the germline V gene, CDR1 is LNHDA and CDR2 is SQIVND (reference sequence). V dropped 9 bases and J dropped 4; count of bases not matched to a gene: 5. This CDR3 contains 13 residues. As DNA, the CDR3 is TGTGCCAGCCTGGGACAGAATAATGAAAAACTGTTTTTT. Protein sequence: CASLGQNNEKLFF.

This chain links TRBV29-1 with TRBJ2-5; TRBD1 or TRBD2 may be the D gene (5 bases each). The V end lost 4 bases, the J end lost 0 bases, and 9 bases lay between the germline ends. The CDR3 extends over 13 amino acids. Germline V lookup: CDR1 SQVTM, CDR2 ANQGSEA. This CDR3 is CSVVGAYQETQYF. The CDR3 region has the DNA TGCAGCGTTGTCGGGGCTTACCAAGAGACCCAGTACTTC.

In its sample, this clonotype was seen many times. The CDR3 DNA reads as TGTGCCAGCAGACCGACAGGGATGAACACTGAAGCTTTCTTT. It encodes CASRPTGMNTEAFF. This chain joins TRBV25-1 and TRBJ1-1; 7 bases agree with TRBD1. The V and J ends lost 6 bases and 0 bases, in that order; junction bases with no gene match: 4. In germline, CDR1 is MGHDK, CDR2 SYGVNS. The CDR3 is 14 residues long.

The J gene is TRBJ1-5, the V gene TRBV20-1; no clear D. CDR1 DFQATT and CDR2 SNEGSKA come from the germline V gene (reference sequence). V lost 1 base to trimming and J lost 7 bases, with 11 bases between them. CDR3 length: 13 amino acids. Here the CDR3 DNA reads TGCAGTGCTAGAGGACCCCCGGACCAGCCCCAGCATTTT. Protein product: CSARGPPDQPQHF.

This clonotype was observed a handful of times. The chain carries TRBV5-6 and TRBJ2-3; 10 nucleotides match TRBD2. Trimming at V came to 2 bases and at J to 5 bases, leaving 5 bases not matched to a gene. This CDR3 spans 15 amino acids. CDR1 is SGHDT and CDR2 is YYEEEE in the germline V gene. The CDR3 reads CASSFRLAGGDTQYF. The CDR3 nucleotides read TGTGCCAGCAGCTTTCGATTAGCGGGAGGAGATACGCAGTATTTT.

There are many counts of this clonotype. CDR3 in amino acids: CASSLRRSEAFF. CDR3 coding DNA: TGTGCCAGCAGTTTAAGGAGATCTGAAGCTTTCTTT. The J gene is TRBJ1-1, the V gene TRBV28; D ambiguous. Trimming pared 2 bases from V and 6 bases from J, leaving 7 bases between. Germline V lookup: CDR1 MDHEN, CDR2 SYDVKM. This CDR3 has 12 residues.